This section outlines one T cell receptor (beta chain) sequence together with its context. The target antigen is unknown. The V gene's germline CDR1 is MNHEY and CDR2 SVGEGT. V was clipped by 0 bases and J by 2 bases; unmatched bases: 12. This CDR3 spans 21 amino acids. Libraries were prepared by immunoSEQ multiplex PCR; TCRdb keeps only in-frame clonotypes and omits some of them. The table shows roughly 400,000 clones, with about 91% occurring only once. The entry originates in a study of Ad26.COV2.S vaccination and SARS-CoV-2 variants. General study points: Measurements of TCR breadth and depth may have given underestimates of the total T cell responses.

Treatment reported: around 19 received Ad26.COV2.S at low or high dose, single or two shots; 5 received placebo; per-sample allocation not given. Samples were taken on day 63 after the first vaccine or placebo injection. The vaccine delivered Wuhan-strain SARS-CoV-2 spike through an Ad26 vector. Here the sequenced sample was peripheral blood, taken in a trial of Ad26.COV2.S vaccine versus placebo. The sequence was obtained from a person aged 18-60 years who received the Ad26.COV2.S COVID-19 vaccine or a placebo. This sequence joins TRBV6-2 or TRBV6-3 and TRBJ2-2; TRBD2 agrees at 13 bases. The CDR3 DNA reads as TGTGCCAGCAGTTACTCGCCCATTGAACGGGGACTAGCGGGAAACACCGGGGAGCTGTTTTTT. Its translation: CASSYSPIERGLAGNTGELFF.